This T cell receptor beta chain was captured by sequencing in a study of blood T cell repertoires in COVID-19. For the study at large: Acute and convalescent COVID-19 specimens originated in the United States, Italy and Spain.

V was pared by 3 bases and J by 2 bases, with 8 bases between. Germline loops: CDR1 SQVTM, CDR2 ANQGSEA. CDR3 length: 13 amino acids. TCRdb's table, derived via immunoSEQ multiplex PCR, lists solely in-frame clones and lacks some. The sample holds tens of thousands of clones, roughly 87% seen once. The source is an older man in a cohort sampled during active COVID-19. The sample comprised peripheral blood. This chain joins TRBV29-1 and TRBJ2-1; D may be TRBD1 (5 bases). CDR3 DNA sequence: TGCAGCGTTGATAGGACAACCTACAATGAGCAGTTCTTC. This codes for CSVDRTTYNEQFF.